This is a list of T cell receptor beta chains from one sample in a study of identical twins. From the 5' RACE reads, TCRdb called clonotypes with MiXCR, one entry per CDR3 protein. The table includes a few hundred thousand distinct CDR3 sequences, roughly a tenth detected once. The sample consisted of memory T cells sorted from blood. The receptors derive from a man in his forties or fifties in good health. Both conserved end residues are part of each CDR3. A D gene is named only where the DNA matches it firmly. Some rows have no size entry. The others give once, few or many, or a class for an expanded clone.

>.|many|TRBV19|TRBJ1-5
TGTGCCAGTAGTTTACCCAGACCGAACAATCAGCCCCAGCATTTT
CASSLPRPNNQPQHF
>.|many|TRBV28|TRBJ1-5
TGTGCCAGCAACCCGGATAGCAATCAGCCCCAGCATTTT
CASNPDSNQPQHF
>.|.|TRBV20-1|TRBJ1-2
TGCAGTGCTACACCTTTCGCTAACTATGGCTACACCTTC
CSATPFANYGYTF
>TRBD1|.|TRBV6-6|TRBJ2-5
TGTGCCAGCGCCACAGGGGTTCGGGAGACCCAGTACTTC
CASATGVRETQYF
>TRBD2|many|TRBV7-8|TRBJ2-3
TGTGCCAGCAGCTTAGCTTACACTAGCGGGGGAGATACGCAGTATTTT
CASSLAYTSGGDTQYF
>TRBD1|few|TRBV20-1|TRBJ1-1
TGCAGTGCTAGTTTCGGCGGACAGGTTAGGACTGAAGCTTTCTTT
CSASFGGQVRTEAFF
>.|.|TRBV11-3|TRBJ2-2
TGTGCCAGCAGCTTAGAAGGGTGGATGAACACCGGGGAGCTGTTTTTT
CASSLEGWMNTGELFF
>TRBD1|many|TRBV20-1|TRBJ2-5
TGCAGTGTTCCCCTCAGACAGGGGGGGGAGACCCAGTACTTC
CSVPLRQGGETQYF
>TRBD2|.|TRBV14|TRBJ2-5
TGTGCCAGCAGCCGGGCCTGGGAGGGAGAGACCCAGTACTTC
CASSRAWEGETQYF
>.|.|TRBV29-1|TRBJ2-7
TGCAGCGTAGCGGGACAGCGGTCGTCGGGCGAGCAGTACTTC
CSVAGQRSSGEQYF
>.|few|TRBV20-1|TRBJ2-3
TGCAGTGCTAGAGAGGTCCGGGCACATACGCAGTATTTT
CSAREVRAHTQYF
>.|.|TRBV11-1|TRBJ1-6
TGTGCCAGCAGCTTGCGGACAGTAGGTTCACCCCTCCACTTT
CASSLRTVGSPLHF
>.|.|TRBV20-1|TRBJ2-4
TGCAGTGCTACTCAGGGTCCTACGGCCAAAAACATTCAGTACTTC
CSATQGPTAKNIQYF
>.|.|TRBV14|TRBJ1-1
TGTGCCAGCAGCCGACAGTCCCTTCGAGCTTTCTTT
CASSRQSLRAFF
>TRBD1|few|TRBV9|TRBJ2-7
TGTGCCAGCAGCGCGACAGGTCGACAGGGGGACGAGCAGTACTTC
CASSATGRQGDEQYF
>.|many|TRBV5-5|TRBJ2-3
TGTGCCAGCAGCCCGACCCCACGAGTGAGCACAGATACGCAGTATTTT
CASSPTPRVSTDTQYF
>.|many|TRBV12-3/TRBV12-4|TRBJ1-1
TGTGCCAGCAGTTTAGGTTCCCACGGAGACACTGAAGCTTTCTTT
CASSLGSHGDTEAFF
>.|many|TRBV20-1|TRBJ2-1
TGCAGTGCTAGACCGACCCGGGCAGAAGCCTACAATGAGCAGTTCTTC
CSARPTRAEAYNEQFF
>.|many|TRBV20-1|TRBJ2-7
TGCAGTGCCACTCCGGGACTTTCCTACGAGCAGTACTTC
CSATPGLSYEQYF
>.|many|TRBV3-1|TRBJ1-6
TGTGCCAGCAGCTACCGGGTTGGGATCGGTTCACCCCTCCACTTT
CASSYRVGIGSPLHF
>.|few|TRBV6-5|TRBJ1-6
TGTGCCAGCAGTTCCGGTTGGTCCTATAATTCACCCCTCCACTTT
CASSSGWSYNSPLHF
>.|.|TRBV28|TRBJ1-1
TGTGCCAGCAGTCCTTCTCAGGGAGGGAACACTGAAGCTTTCTTT
CASSPSQGGNTEAFF
>.|.|TRBV3-1|TRBJ1-2
TGTGCCAGCAGCCTCGGCGGGACCTCTAACTATGGCTACACCTTC
CASSLGGTSNYGYTF
>TRBD2|once|TRBV3-1|TRBJ2-6
TGTGCCAGCAGCCTAAATAAGCGGGGCCTAAGTACTGGGGCCAACGTCCTGACTTTC
CASSLNKRGLSTGANVLTF
>.|.|TRBV20-1|TRBJ1-6
TGCAGTGCTAGCGCTGACAGTAATAATTCACCCCTCCACTTT
CSASADSNNSPLHF
>TRBD1|many|TRBV29-1|TRBJ2-3
TGCAGCGTTGAAGATTGGGGACAGGGAAATACGCAGTATTTT
CSVEDWGQGNTQYF
>TRBD1|many|TRBV5-1|TRBJ2-7
TGCGCCAGCAGCTCCGGGACAGGGTCCTACGAGCAGTACTTC
CASSSGTGSYEQYF
>TRBD1|many|TRBV20-1|TRBJ2-7
TGCAGTGCTGTTACCGGGACAGCTAATTTCCGCGAGCAGTACTTC
CSAVTGTANFREQYF
>.|many|TRBV6-2/TRBV6-3|TRBJ1-1
TGTGCCAGCAGATCGATAGGGCCGGCTGAAGCTTTCTTT
CASRSIGPAEAFF
>TRBD2|.|TRBV6-2/TRBV6-3|TRBJ2-3
TGTGCCACGACCGGACTAGCGGCCACAGATACGCAGTATTTT
CATTGLAATDTQYF
>.|few|TRBV20-1|TRBJ1-5
TGCAGTGCTAAGAAAACAGGGAATCAGCCCCAGCATTTT
CSAKKTGNQPQHF
>.|.|TRBV5-1|TRBJ2-7
TGCGCCAGCAGCTTGCGGCTACCAGGTTCGAACGAGCAGTACTTC
CASSLRLPGSNEQYF
>.|many|TRBV11-1|TRBJ2-2
TGTGCCAGCAGCTTCGGGGAAACCGGGGAGCTGTTTTTT
CASSFGETGELFF
>.|many|TRBV29-1|TRBJ2-7
TGCAGCGGGGGAGTAGGGGGCGAGCAGTACTTC
CSGGVGGEQYF
>.|few|TRBV2|TRBJ2-4
TGTGCCAGCAGTGAAGCGCGGAGGGGGCACATTCAGTACTTC
CASSEARRGHIQYF
>.|few|TRBV4-2|TRBJ2-7
TGTGCCAGCAGCCAAGCGTCTGAGACACACTCCTACGAGCAGTACTTC
CASSQASETHSYEQYF